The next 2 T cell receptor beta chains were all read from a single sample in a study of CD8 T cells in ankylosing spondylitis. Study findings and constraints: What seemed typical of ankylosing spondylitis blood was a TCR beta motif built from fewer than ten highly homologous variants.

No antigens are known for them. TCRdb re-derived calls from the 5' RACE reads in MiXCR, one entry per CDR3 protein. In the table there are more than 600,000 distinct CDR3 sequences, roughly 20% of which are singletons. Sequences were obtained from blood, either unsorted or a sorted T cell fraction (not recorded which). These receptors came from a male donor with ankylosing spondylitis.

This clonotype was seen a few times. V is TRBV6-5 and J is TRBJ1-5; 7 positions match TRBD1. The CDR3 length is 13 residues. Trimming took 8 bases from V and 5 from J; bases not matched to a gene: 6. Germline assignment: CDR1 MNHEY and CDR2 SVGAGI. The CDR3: CASVDRVHQPQHF. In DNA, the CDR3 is TGTGCCAGCGTTGACAGGGTCCATCAGCCCCAGCATTTT.

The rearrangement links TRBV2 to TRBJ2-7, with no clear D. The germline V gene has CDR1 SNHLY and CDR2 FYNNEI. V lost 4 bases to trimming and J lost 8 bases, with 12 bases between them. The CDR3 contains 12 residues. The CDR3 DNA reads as TGTGCCAGCAGTGGGCCGGCCCCCAAGCAGTACTTC. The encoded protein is CASSGPAPKQYF.